This T cell receptor (beta chain) was profiled in a study of T cell responses to AZD1222 COVID-19 vaccine. Study-wide results and limits: Spike-specific TCR breadth and depth rose after two AZD1222 doses. Mostly white British, mostly female donors; authors suggested clonal diversity may be underestimated. CD4 TCRs linked to vaccination spanned spike, dominating at 160-218 and 743-854.

A word on this clone: Its target is unknown.

CDR3 length: 15 amino acids. The germline CDR1 and CDR2 sequences are LNHDA and SQIVND (reference sequence). The germline V and J ends were trimmed by 3 bases and 2 bases, with 11 bases remaining between them. The repertoire was sequenced with immunoSEQ multiplex PCR; TCRdb's copy has only in-frame clones and lacks some. The data show 150,000 or so clones, around 90% seen once. This specimen consisted of peripheral blood, obtained on day 0 of AZD1222 vaccination. This sequence was found in an adult in good health. V and J are TRBV19 and TRBJ1-3, with unresolved D. CDR3 nucleotides: TGTGCCAGTAGTATCAACAGCCTGCCTGGAAACACCATATATTTT. Its protein product is CASSINSLPGNTIYF.